This T cell receptor (beta chain) was recovered during a study of T cell repertoires in cytomegalovirus infection. Study results and limitations: CMV-specific TCR beta clonotypes restricted by HLA-C dominated the ex vivo response.

TCRdb redid the calling of the reads with MiXCR, one entry per CDR3 protein. The sample gives some 940,000 distinct CDR3 sequences, roughly 31% of which show up once; around an eighth is in the top ten. There are 14 residues in the CDR3. Trimming took 7 bases from V and 5 from J, leaving 18 bases between them. Germline-derived CDR1 and CDR2 are SEHNR and FQNEAQ (reference sequence). About this clonotype itself: Its matching antigen is unknown.

This sample comprised cultured CD8+ T cells from PBMCs, obtained from culture after CMV antigen stimulation. This TCR was sampled from a human donor in good health (CMV status not recorded). Some clones in this sample may be carry-over from other donors' samples. The V and J genes are TRBV7-9 and TRBJ2-7; a weak D match, TRBD2 (6 bases). For the CDR3, the DNA is TGTGCCAGCATCGATCTGGAGGGCTGGAACGAGCAGTACTTC. Encoded protein: CASIDLEGWNEQYF. The full variable domain, with the rest looked up from reference TRBV7-9 and TRBJ2-7, is DTGVSQNPRHKITKRGQNVTFRCDPISEHNRLYWYRQTLGQGPEFLTYFQNEAQLEKSRLLSDRFSAERPKGSFSTLEIQRTEQGDSAMYLCASIDLEGWNEQYFGPGTRLTVT.